The present T cell receptor beta chain was sequenced within a study of graft-versus-host responses after intestinal transplantation. Overall study: Each of the recipients got a multivisceral, liver-intestinal, or isolated intestinal transplant. Among the recipients, all got anti-thymocyte globulin induction and then tacrolimus and steroids for 2 to 3 years.

Turning to this clone: Its antigen is unidentified.

From germline, CDR1 is SQVTM and CDR2 ANQGSEA. CDR3 size: 18 residues. The trim removed 4 bases at V and 3 bases at J, leaving 15 bases unmatched. The study's findings and limits: GvH clones detected in recipient marrow included some appearing first in ileum or blood.

Profiling relied on immunoSEQ multiplex PCR, and the TCRdb table lists in-frame clones only, not all of them. The sample includes over 100,000 clones, around 94% of them seen just once. The input for sequencing was unstimulated CD8+ T cells sorted from spleen or lymph node cells, taken before transplant. This chain connects TRBV29-1 to TRBJ1-2; TRBD1 matches at 12 bases. This clonotype was obtained from a human donor who was the organ donor for an intestinal transplant. CDR3 sequence: CSVAGDPGTGGADYGYTF. The DNA for the CDR3 is TGCAGCGTTGCGGGGGATCCCGGGACAGGGGGCGCGGACTATGGCTACACCTTC.